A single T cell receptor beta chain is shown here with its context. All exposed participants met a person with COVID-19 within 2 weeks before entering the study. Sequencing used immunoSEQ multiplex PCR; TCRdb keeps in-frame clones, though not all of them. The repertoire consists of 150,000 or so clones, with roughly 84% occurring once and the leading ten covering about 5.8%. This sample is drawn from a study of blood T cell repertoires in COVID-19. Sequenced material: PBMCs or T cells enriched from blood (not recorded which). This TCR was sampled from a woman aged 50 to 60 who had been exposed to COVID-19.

This CDR3 reads CASSKEADTLSNQPQHF. CDR3 DNA sequence: TGTGCCAGCAGCAAAGAGGCGGACACCCTTAGCAATCAGCCCCAGCATTTT. The V call is TRBV21-1, the J call TRBJ1-5; no DNA check was done on the table's D call, TRBD1. TRBV21-1 counts as a pseudogene. The CDR3 spans 17 residues.